This T cell receptor beta chain was sequenced in a study of blood T cell repertoires in COVID-19. Study information: Sites in the United States, Italy and Spain provided acute and convalescent COVID-19 samples. The cDNA or gDNA used as material had been derived from T cells, B-cell-depleted T cells, or PBMCs.

The germline V and J ends were trimmed by 4 bases and 2 bases, with 10 bases remaining between them. Germline V gene lookup returns CDR1 KGHDR and CDR2 SFDVKD. The CDR3 runs 14 residues. The authors' processing: Reference gene primers were amplified, and this amplification served to estimate nucleated cell counts. Sequencing was performed with immunoSEQ multiplex PCR; in TCRdb, only in-frame clones are kept and a portion is missing. V and J calls and clone size are as listed in that table; D and trimming were resolved from the DNA. This sample has hundreds of thousands of clones, with roughly 85% found just once.

The rearrangement links TRBV24-1 to TRBJ1-2; possible D gene TRBD1, 6 bases. The TCR sequence derives from a woman aged 30 to 39 with active or convalescent COVID-19. Specimen: peripheral blood. The CDR3 bases are TGTGCCACCAGTGACGGGGGGGCAAACTATGGCTACACCTTC. Its protein is CATSDGGANYGYTF.